The 26 T cell receptor beta chains below all came from one sample that was sequenced in a study of OX40 agonist ivuxolimab in advanced cancers. Profiling relied on immunoSEQ multiplex PCR, and the TCRdb table lists in-frame clones only, not all of them. The top ten clones hold roughly 1.5% of a sample with approximately 90,000 clones, 87% of them seen once. The starting material was CD4+ or CD8+ T cells sorted from blood, obtained in a trial of the OX40 agonist ivuxolimab. The receptors were sampled from an adult with an advanced solid tumor such as melanoma, head and neck, liver or kidney cancer.

V is TRBV25-1 and J is TRBJ2-7, with D unclear. This CDR3 spans 16 amino acids. From germline, CDR1 is MGHDK and CDR2 SYGVNS. With 3 bases removed from V and 4 bases from J, the gap between germline ends came to 19 bases. In DNA form, the CDR3 reads TGTGCCAGCAGTGATATTCGGATGGACCTTCATTACGAGCAGTACTTC. This codes for CASSDIRMDLHYEQYF.

This chain uses TRBV5-4 with TRBJ1-1; D not certain. V lost 5 bases to trimming and J lost 1 base, with 9 bases between them. Germline-derived CDR1 and CDR2 are SGHNT and YYREEE (reference sequence). The CDR3 extends over 13 amino acids. CDR3 in DNA: TGTGCCAGCAGGGGAAACAGGAACACTGAAGCTTTCTTT. Protein product: CASRGNRNTEAFF.

The rearrangement links TRBV5-4 to TRBJ2-2; a weak D match, TRBD2 (6 bases). V lost 3 bases, J lost 4 bases, and 16 bases lay in between. The germline V gene has CDR1 SGHNT and CDR2 YYREEE (reference sequence). The CDR3 length is 16 residues. CDR3 residues: CASSSPRGETTGELFF. The CDR3, as DNA: TGTGCCAGCAGCTCACCCCGCGGGGAGACCACCGGGGAGCTGTTTTTT.

A single count supports this clone. J is TRBJ2-1 and V is TRBV11-2; D unresolved. CDR1 and CDR2 (germline): SGHAT, FQNNGV. This CDR3 has 14 residues. Deletions cut 4 bases from V and 5 bases from J, with 12 bases between. Here the CDR3 reads CASSWVVGDNEQFF. The CDR3 DNA is TGTGCCAGCAGCTGGGTAGTCGGAGACAATGAGCAGTTCTTC.

This clone was detected only once. The chain is built from TRBV7-8 and TRBJ2-2; no clear D. The ends were cut back, 3 bases at V and 4 bases at J, with 6 bases in the middle. CDR1 and CDR2 from the germline V gene are SGHVS and FQNEAQ. The CDR3 spans 13 residues. In nucleotides, the CDR3 is TGTGCCAGCAGCTTTATGGCCACCGGGGAGCTGTTTTTT. As protein: CASSFMATGELFF.

The chain couples TRBV5-6 to TRBJ2-1; a weak D match, TRBD2 (9 bases). Germline-derived CDR1 and CDR2 are SGHDT and YYEEEE. The CDR3 has 16 residues. Trimming pared 5 bases from V and 4 bases from J, leaving 19 bases between. This chain's CDR3 is CASSRGGDRPYNEQFF. The DNA of the CDR3 is TGTGCCAGCAGTCGCGGGGGGGACAGGCCGTACAATGAGCAGTTCTTC.

This chain uses TRBV15 with TRBJ2-1; D perhaps matches TRBD2 (5 bases). Germline V gene sequence: CDR1 LNHNV, CDR2 YYDKDF (reference sequence). V was cut by 3 bases and J by 3 bases, with 12 bases left in between. The CDR3 has 15 amino acids. CDR3 sequence reads: CATSREYGVYNEQFF. In DNA form, the CDR3 reads TGTGCCACCAGCAGGGAGTACGGGGTCTACAATGAGCAGTTCTTC. The whole variable domain, remainder taken from reference TRBV15 and TRBJ2-1, is DAMVIQNPRYQVTQFGKPVTLSCSQTLNHNVMYWYQQKSSQAPKLLFHYYDKDFNNEADTPDNFQSRRPNTSFCFLDIRSPGLGDTAMYLCATSREYGVYNEQFFGPGTRLTVL.

The chain joins TRBV18 to TRBJ2-7; no clear D gene. Deletions cut 8 bases from V and 3 bases from J, with 14 bases between. Germline lookup yields CDR1 KGHSH and CDR2 LQKENI. CDR3 size: 13 residues. This CDR3 is CASHPPGRYEQYF. As DNA, the CDR3 is TGTGCCAGCCACCCTCCCGGACGCTACGAGCAGTACTTC.

The chain carries TRBV5-6 and TRBJ2-5; D perhaps matches TRBD1 (5 bases). The CDR3 has 11 residues. V lost 5 bases and J lost 7, with 9 bases in between. From germline, CDR1 is SGHDT and CDR2 YYEEEE. CDR3 in amino acids: CASSLGVTQYF. CDR3 in DNA: TGTGCCAGCAGTTTAGGGGTGACCCAGTACTTC.

The V gene is TRBV5-1, the J gene TRBJ2-2, with a weak D call TRBD1 (5 bases). The V end lost 0 bases, the J end lost 1 base, and 10 bases lay between the germline ends. The germline CDR1 and CDR2 sequences are SGHRS and YFSETQ. The CDR3 is made up of 16 amino acids. DNA of the CDR3: TGCGCCAGCAGCTTGGCCGGGCAGGGGAACACCGGGGAGCTGTTTTTT. Translation gives CASSLAGQGNTGELFF.

This CDR3 reads CASSPGQGRSRTYEQYF. For the CDR3, the DNA is TGTGCCAGCAGTCCGGGACAGGGTAGGTCCCGGACCTACGAGCAGTACTTC. This chain links TRBV5-6 with TRBJ2-7; 9 positions agree with TRBD1. V was clipped by 5 bases and J by 2 bases; unmatched bases: 14. CDR1 is SGHDT and CDR2 is YYEEEE in the germline V gene. The CDR3 is 17 amino acids.

The chain has TRBV27 and TRBJ1-1; D might be TRBD1 (5 bases). The CDR3 spans 14 residues. Germline V gives CDR1 MNHEY, CDR2 SMNVEV (reference sequence). The V end was cut by 5 bases, the J end by 0 bases, with 10 bases between. The CDR3 is CASSPWGVNTEAFF. The CDR3 nucleotides are TGTGCCAGCAGTCCATGGGGGGTGAACACTGAAGCTTTCTTT.

The chain is built from TRBV30 and TRBJ2-7; possibly TRBD1 for D (6 bases). V dropped 0 bases and J dropped 3 bases, with 9 bases sitting between them. Germline-derived CDR1 and CDR2 are GTSNPN and SVGIG (reference sequence). The CDR3 sequence is 13 residues long. The CDR3 region is CAWSVNRDYEQYF. The CDR3 DNA is TGTGCCTGGAGTGTAAACAGGGACTACGAGCAGTACTTC.

The chain couples TRBV27 to TRBJ2-6; D is ambiguous. V dropped 1 base and J dropped 0 bases, with 4 bases sitting between them. This CDR3 is built from 15 residues. Germline lookup yields CDR1 MNHEY and CDR2 SMNVEV (reference sequence). CDR3 residues: CASSLYSSGANVLTF. The CDR3 region has the DNA TGTGCCAGCAGTTTATACAGCTCTGGGGCCAACGTCCTGACTTTC.

The chain recombines TRBV5-1 with TRBJ1-2, with 8 bases matching TRBD1. Trimming took 2 bases from V and 2 from J; bases not matched to a gene: 2. Germline V gene lookup returns CDR1 SGHRS and CDR2 YFSETQ. This CDR3 comprises 14 residues. CDR3 DNA sequence: TGCGCCAGCAGCTTTGGACAGGGAAACTATGGCTACACCTTC. As protein: CASSFGQGNYGYTF. Full variable domain (rest looked up from reference TRBV5-1 and TRBJ1-2): KAGVTQTPRYLIKTRGQQVTLSCSPISGHRSVSWYQQTPGQGLQFLFEYFSETQRNKGNFPGRFSGRQFSNSRSEMNVSTLELGDSALYLCASSFGQGNYGYTFGSGTRLTVV.

This clone was counted a single time. The chain uses TRBV11-3 and TRBJ1-1; the match to TRBD1 covers 7 bases. Looked up from germline, CDR1 is SGHNT and CDR2 is YENEEA. V shed 1 base, J shed 6 bases, and the junction held 14 bases outside the gene matches. There are 17 residues in the CDR3. This chain's CDR3 is CASSLGGLGLGQAEAFF. For the CDR3, the DNA is TGTGCCAGCAGCTTAGGCGGTCTGGGTTTAGGACAGGCTGAAGCTTTCTTT.

V is TRBV7-6 and J is TRBJ2-2, with a possible D match to TRBD1 (6 bases). The CDR3 has 15 residues. The germline V and J ends were trimmed by 8 bases and 2 bases, with 15 bases remaining between them. Germline V gene sequence: CDR1 SGHVS, CDR2 FNYEAQ. The CDR3 nucleotides are TGTGCCAGCGGTCTCGGACAGACCAACACCGGGGAGCTGTTTTTT. This sequence encodes CASGLGQTNTGELFF.

The chain links TRBV25-1 to TRBJ2-2; D is unclear. Trimming cost V 8 bases and J 2 bases, with 12 bases left between them. Germline CDR1 MGHDK, CDR2 SYGVNS. The CDR3 runs 14 residues. CDR3 nucleotide sequence: TGTGCCAGCGGAATTCATTTTAACACCGGGGAGCTGTTTTTT. Translation: CASGIHFNTGELFF.

This sequence joins TRBV25-1 and TRBJ2-2; the match to TRBD1 covers 10 bases. From germline, CDR1 is MGHDK and CDR2 SYGVNS. The CDR3 runs 14 residues. After removal of 6 bases from V and 8 bases from J, the junction contained 6 bases not matched to a gene. The CDR3 DNA follows: TGTGCCAGCAGCCAAGACAGGGGGCCAGGGGAGCTGTTTTTT. It specifies CASSQDRGPGELFF.

The V and J genes are TRBV29-1 and TRBJ2-7; D not resolved. Germline V CDR1 and CDR2: SQVTM, ANQGSEA. The CDR3 length is 13 residues. With 3 bases removed from V and 1 base from J, the gap between germline ends came to 10 bases. CDR3 bases: TGCAGCGTTGATGCGTTCGGATCCTACGAGCAGTACTTC. Translated: CSVDAFGSYEQYF.

The rearrangement uses TRBV5-1 and TRBJ2-5, with 8 nucleotides matching TRBD1. Germline assignment: CDR1 SGHRS and CDR2 YFSETQ. The CDR3 spans 15 residues. V was clipped by 1 base and J by 5 bases; unmatched bases: 7. For the CDR3, the DNA is TGCGCCAGCAGCTTGTGGTCAGGGGGCAGGGAGACCCAGTACTTC. This gives the protein CASSLWSGGRETQYF. Full variable domain (rest looked up from reference TRBV5-1 and TRBJ2-5): KAGVTQTPRYLIKTRGQQVTLSCSPISGHRSVSWYQQTPGQGLQFLFEYFSETQRNKGNFPGRFSGRQFSNSRSEMNVSTLELGDSALYLCASSLWSGGRETQYFGPGTRLLVL.

This clone was observed a single time. The chain combines TRBV5-4 with TRBJ2-3, with D perhaps matching TRBD2 (7 bases). V lost 3 bases to trimming and J lost 7 bases, with 21 bases between them. The CDR3 is 16 amino acids. Germline V CDR1 and CDR2: SGHNT, YYREEE (reference sequence). In DNA, the CDR3 is TGTGCCAGCAGCTGGGTCGGTACTAGGGGGGGAAATACGCAGTATTTT. As protein: CASSWVGTRGGNTQYF.

The chain carries TRBV2 and TRBJ2-7, with 9 bases identical to TRBD2. The CDR3 sequence is 14 residues long. The ends lost 3 bases at V and 6 bases at J; junction bases unmatched: 6. Germline values: CDR1 SNHLY, CDR2 FYNNEI. This CDR3 reads CASSDSGRASEQYF. The CDR3 DNA reads TGTGCCAGCAGTGATAGCGGGAGAGCATCCGAGCAGTACTTC.

This clone was seen only a few times. The chain couples TRBV7-9 to TRBJ2-5, with 10 bases that match TRBD2. CDR3 length: 15 amino acids. Unmatched junction bases numbered 7, after V lost 4 bases and J lost 5 bases. CDR1 and CDR2 (germline): SEHNR, FQNEAQ (reference sequence). The CDR3: CASSSGTSELETQYF. CDR3 nucleotide sequence: TGTGCCAGCAGCTCGGGGACTAGCGAGTTGGAGACCCAGTACTTC.

This chain links TRBV5-8 with TRBJ1-1, with TRBD1 matching over 7 bases. The CDR3 runs to 14 residues. J was trimmed by 1 base and V by 4 bases; bases with no gene match: 4. Germline V gene data show CDR1 as SGHTS and CDR2 as YDEGEE. The DNA for the CDR3 is TGTGCCAGCAGCCCCGGACAGGCGAACACTGAAGCTTTCTTT. Amino acid sequence: CASSPGQANTEAFF. The full variable domain, in which reference TRBV5-8 and TRBJ1-1 provide the parts outside the CDR3, is EAGVTQSPTHLIKTRGQQATLRCSPISGHTSVYWYQQALGLGLQFLLWYDEGEERNRGNFPPRFSGRQFPNYSSELNVNALELEDSALYLCASSPGQANTEAFFGQGTRLTVV.

V is TRBV7-8 and J is TRBJ2-1; weak D call: TRBD2 (6 bases). V was pared by 8 bases and J by 0 bases, with 20 bases between. CDR1 and CDR2 (germline): SGHVS, FQNEAQ. There are 17 residues in the CDR3. DNA of the CDR3: TGTGCCAGCGCGCGAGAGCCGGGGGTCAGCTCCTACAATGAGCAGTTCTTC. Amino acids: CASAREPGVSSYNEQFF.